A selection of T cell receptor beta chains follows, all from one sample in a study of blood T cell repertoires in COVID-19. Produced via immunoSEQ multiplex PCR; TCRdb's table is partial and in-frame only. The sample records tens of thousands of clones, nearly 90% being singletons. Sample: peripheral blood. The receptor set was obtained from a man between 45 and 60 years old with acute or convalescent COVID-19. CDR3s include the opening cysteine and the closing phenylalanine or tryptophan. The D gene is left open where the match is weak. Some rows have no size entry. The others give once, few or many, or a class for an expanded clone.

D gene,J gene,clone size,V gene,CDR3 DNA,CDR3 protein
TRBD2,TRBJ2-1,-,TRBV6-4,TGTGCCAGCAGTGTTCTAGCGGGAGCCAATGAGCAGTTCTTC,CASSVLAGANEQFF
TRBD1,TRBJ2-5,-,TRBV19,TGTGCCAGTAGTATAGCGACAGGGGGAAGAGAGACCCAGTACTTC,CASSIATGGRETQYF
-,TRBJ2-7,-,TRBV6-5,TGTGCCAGCAGATACGCCGGGACAGCCGCGGGGGAGCAGTACTTC,CASRYAGTAAGEQYF
TRBD2,TRBJ2-7,few,TRBV15,TGTGCCACCAGCGAGCCCCCAGCGGGGCCCTACGAGCAGTACTTC,CATSEPPAGPYEQYF
TRBD2,TRBJ2-7,-,TRBV7-9,TGTGCCAGCAGCTGGGGGACTAGCTCCCACGAGCAGTACTTC,CASSWGTSSHEQYF
TRBD1,TRBJ1-6,-,TRBV5-1,TGCGCCAGCAGCCCGGGACAGGGGTTCTATTCACCCCTCCACTTT,CASSPGQGFYSPLHF
-,TRBJ1-1,-,TRBV11-2,TGTGCCAGCAGCTTAAAAGTCGGGGGGAACACTGAAGCTTTCTTT,CASSLKVGGNTEAFF
-,TRBJ2-5,-,TRBV12-3/TRBV12-4,TGTGCCAGCACTACCGGGTTGGAGGAGACCCAGTACTTC,CASTTGLEETQYF
-,TRBJ1-5,-,TRBV2,TGTGCCAGCAGTTACGAAAGGGGAAATCAGCCCCAGCATTTT,CASSYERGNQPQHF
-,TRBJ2-5,-,TRBV5-1,TGCGCCAGCAGCCGGGAGGGACAGGGTGTAGAGACCCAGTACTTC,CASSREGQGVETQYF
TRBD1,TRBJ1-1,-,TRBV7-6,TGTGCCAGCAGCTTACCTCCGGACAGGGAAGACGGAGCTTTCTTT,CASSLPPDREDGAFF
-,TRBJ2-5,-,TRBV4-1,TGCGCCAGCAGTCGCGCGCCTTCAGGGAAAGAGGAGGAGACCCAGTACTTC,CASSRAPSGKEEETQYF
-,TRBJ1-1,-,TRBV6-5,TGTGCCAGCAGTTACATTAAGAACACTGAAGCTTTCTTT,CASSYIKNTEAFF
TRBD1,TRBJ2-3,-,TRBV11-2,TGTGCCAGCAACCGGGACAGGTGGGAGGATACGCAGTATTTT,CASNRDRWEDTQYF
-,TRBJ1-4,-,TRBV6-6,TGTGCCAGCAGCCTCAGGGAGGATGAAAAACTGTTTTTT,CASSLREDEKLFF
-,TRBJ1-2,-,TRBV19,TGTGCCAGTACCCCACCCGGACCGGGGGACTATGGCTACACCTTC,CASTPPGPGDYGYTF